This T cell receptor beta chain stems from a study of T cell clones after liver transplantation. Study-wide context: Third-party-reactive TCRbeta sequences from pre-transplant mixed lymphocyte reactions served as antigen-independent comparators. Draws occurred before transplant, before withdrawal, and after complete or failed withdrawal.

TCRdb's copy holds only in-frame clones and misses some; the assay was immunoSEQ multiplex PCR. The data contain 9,000 to 9,500 clones, more than 75% of them seen just once; the ten biggest clones take up 56%. This TCR derives from a human patient who received a liver transplant. T cells may partly derive from the graft donor. The material sequenced was CD8+ T cells from blood, taken at the 22-month timepoint.

The DNA for the CDR3 is TGTGCCAGCAGCGCTACAGGGGGCTACGAGCAGTACTTC. This codes for CASSATGGYEQYF. The gene calls are TRBV27 and TRBJ2-7; TRBD1 agrees at 8 bases. This CDR3 is 13 amino acids long. Losses at the gene ends were 6 bases for V and 3 bases for J; bases not matched to a gene: 4. Germline loops: CDR1 MNHEY, CDR2 SMNVEV (reference sequence).